This is a list of T cell receptor beta chains from one sample in a study. MiXCR, run by TCRdb on the 5' RACE reads, gives a single entry per CDR3 protein. Found here are approximately 12,000 distinct CDR3 sequences, more than 45% of them singletons; the top ten hold around an eighth. Sequenced sample: tumor-infiltrating naive CD4+ T cells sorted from the breast tumor. These receptors were collected from a female donor with breast cancer. CDR3s include the opening cysteine and the closing phenylalanine or tryptophan. Fields, in order: J gene, D gene, clone size, V gene, CDR3 DNA, CDR3 protein. The D gene is left open where the match is weak. Part of the rows lack a size; the others show once, few, many or a class for expanded clones.

TRBJ1-1,-,-,TRBV12-3/TRBV12-4,TGTGCCAGCAGTTTTCGAGCTGAAGCTTTCTTT,CASSFRAEAFF
TRBJ1-5,-,-,TRBV4-3,TGCGCCAGCAGCCCGATATGGAGGGGCAATCAGCCCCAGCATTTT,CASSPIWRGNQPQHF
TRBJ2-5,-,-,TRBV30,TGTGCCTGGAGTGTAAGAGAGACCCAGTACTTC,CAWSVRETQYF
TRBJ2-2,TRBD2,few,TRBV5-1,TGCGCCAGCAAAAGGCTAGCGGGCACCGGGGAGCTGTTTTTT,CASKRLAGTGELFF
TRBJ1-3,-,few,TRBV5-1,TGCGCCAGCAGCCGCGGCCAGGGAAACACCATATATTTT,CASSRGQGNTIYF
TRBJ2-1,TRBD2,-,TRBV20-1,TGCAGTGCTAAATTCAGACTAGCGTACAATGAGCAGTTCTTC,CSAKFRLAYNEQFF
TRBJ2-1,-,few,TRBV7-2,TGTGCCAGCAGCCAACGTAGCGGAGGTGAGCAGTTCTTC,CASSQRSGGEQFF
TRBJ1-5,-,few,TRBV4-1,TGCGCCAGCAGCCAAGATTGGTCAGGGGTAAATCAGCCCCAGCATTTT,CASSQDWSGVNQPQHF
TRBJ1-2,-,-,TRBV12-3/TRBV12-4,TGTGCCAGCAGTTTATCTGCAGACTACCATGGCTACACCTTC,CASSLSADYHGYTF
TRBJ2-1,TRBD2,once,TRBV7-2,TGTGCCAGCAGCACAAGGACTAGCGGGAGCGTTATTAGCTCCTACAATGAGCAGTTCTTC,CASSTRTSGSVISSYNEQFF
TRBJ1-5,-,-,TRBV12-3/TRBV12-4,TGTGCCAGCAGTTTAGGGAGCAATCAGCCCCAGCATTTT,CASSLGSNQPQHF
TRBJ2-3,-,-,TRBV12-3/TRBV12-4,TGTGCCAGCAGTTTTTCAGGGGAAGATACGCAGTATTTT,CASSFSGEDTQYF
TRBJ1-2,-,-,TRBV4-2,TGCGCCAGCAGCCAAAGGACCCGGGCAGGGCCCGTCGGCTACACCTTC,CASSQRTRAGPVGYTF
TRBJ2-3,-,-,TRBV12-3/TRBV12-4,TGTGCCAGCAGTCCCGACAGGAGGGGAACAGATACGCAGTATTTT,CASSPDRRGTDTQYF
TRBJ2-1,TRBD2,once,TRBV6-6,TGTGCCAGCAGTTTCAGTCCGGGACTAACATACAATGAGCAGTTCTTC,CASSFSPGLTYNEQFF
TRBJ2-1,-,-,TRBV20-1,TGCAGTGCCCCCTCTGGGTCATCCCGATACAATGAGCAGTTCTTC,CSAPSGSSRYNEQFF
TRBJ2-1,-,-,TRBV7-2,TGTGCCAGCCACCTCCAAGCGAACACCGAGCAGTTCTTC,CASHLQANTEQFF